The T cell receptor beta chain described here comes from a study of T cell responses to AZD1222 COVID-19 vaccine (dated by TCRdb to about 2021). Regarding the study in general: Because spike-specific TCR depth and breadth did not differ between the two schedules, AZD1222 recipients who got a second dose at roughly 4 weeks were pooled with those who got a second dose at roughly 12 weeks. TCR sequencing covered 230 to 250 trial participants: 200 to 220 given two doses of AZD1222 and 26 given two doses of MenACWY control vaccine. Trial participants were enrolled into age subgroups of 18-55, 56-69 and 70-plus years, which contained 148, 28 and 57 TCR-sequenced participants, respectively. General conclusions and limits of the study: Most participants were white British and females outnumbered males, and the authors suggested that clonal diversity may have been underestimated. A significant rise in spike-specific TCR breadth and depth was observed after two AZD1222 doses relative to day 0 and relative to MenACWY recipients. The whole spike protein was spanned by vaccine-associated CD4 TCRs, and dominant responses were seen in regions 160-218 and 743-854. The 56-69-year group was small, and its depth increase did not reach significance, likely because of low power. Conclusions about previously exposed vaccinees are limited, since just five or six AZD1222 recipients were seropositive for SARS-CoV-2 at baseline. No day 14 peak-response samples were available, so repertoires were characterized only after the peak T cell response. Reportedly, close to half of the unique spike-specific TCRs recognized epitopes lying outside the regions that are mutated in the B.1.351 and B.1.1.7 variants.

The CDR3 regions of human TCRbeta chains were analyzed by immunosequencing. In the paper's pipeline: Repertoire TCRs were matched against a reference library of SARS-CoV-2-specific TCRs generated with the MIRA antigen-specificity platform. Breadth meant the fraction of unique TCRs that were SARS-CoV-2-associated, whereas depth meant the fraction of total T cells that were SARS-CoV-2-associated. Each spike-specific TCR was assigned to its reactive spike region and to a CD4 or CD8 class using the MIRA data. Log10-transformed breadth and depth values were compared by one-way ANOVA with Sidak's multiple comparisons tests. Here the immuneACCESS table is served through TCRdb, limited to in-frame sequences with V and J called. Missing clones are a known gap in these copies; in checked studies unresolved V genes cover under half, and the rest lacks a known reason. That table supplies the V and J calls and clone size; D and trimming were determined from the DNA. The sample table records about 140,000 clones; about nine tenths of these occur just once. Over 1.3% of the sample is held by the ten biggest clonotypes.

After removal of 6 bases from V and 8 bases from J, the junction retains 21 bases not matched to a gene. Counted from cysteine to phenylalanine, this CDR3 has 17 amino acids. The DNA shown is the 51-base CDR3, in frame from base 1. CDR1 and CDR2 are read off the germline V gene as ENHRY and SYGVKD. In regard to this clone: The specificity of this receptor is unknown. No much larger clone exists at a distance of one base, and base qualities are not known.

Sample time point, as interpreted from the label and publication: baseline before first vaccination. Samples from vaccinated people were obtained from the UK trials COV001 and COV002, which included a single-blind randomized controlled phase 2/3 trial of AZD1222 (ChAdOx1 nCoV-19) in healthy adults. Trial participant PBMC samples were collected at day 0 and day 28 after the second dose for TCRbeta chain sequencing. This receptor chain uses TRBV10-3 and TRBJ1-2; 7 junctional bases match TRBD1. The sequence derives from an adult in good health. The sequencing here drew on peripheral blood, taken on day 0 of AZD1222 vaccination. CDR3 region: CAISPEQGQDPRGGYTF. The DNA sequence is as follows: TGTGCCATCAGCCCCGAACAAGGACAGGACCCGCGAGGGGGCTACACCTTC.